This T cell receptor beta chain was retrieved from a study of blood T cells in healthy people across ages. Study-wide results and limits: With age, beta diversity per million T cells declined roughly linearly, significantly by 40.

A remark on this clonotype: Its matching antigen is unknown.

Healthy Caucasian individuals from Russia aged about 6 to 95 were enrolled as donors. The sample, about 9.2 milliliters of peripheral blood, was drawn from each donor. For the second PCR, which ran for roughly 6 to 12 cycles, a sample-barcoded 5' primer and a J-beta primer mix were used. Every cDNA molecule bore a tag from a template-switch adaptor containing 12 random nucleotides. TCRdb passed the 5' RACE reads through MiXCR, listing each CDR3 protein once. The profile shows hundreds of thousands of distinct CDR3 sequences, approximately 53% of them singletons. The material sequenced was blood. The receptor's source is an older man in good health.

The CDR3 reads CASSPPDIFNEQFF. For the CDR3, the DNA is TGTGCCAGCAGCCCCCCGGACATCTTCAATGAGCAGTTCTTC. The chain carries TRBV9 and TRBJ2-1, with a tentative D call TRBD1 (5 bases). Trimming removed 4 bases from V and 6 bases from J, with 14 bases in between. The CDR3 is 14 residues long. In germline, CDR1 is SGDLS, CDR2 YYNGEE.